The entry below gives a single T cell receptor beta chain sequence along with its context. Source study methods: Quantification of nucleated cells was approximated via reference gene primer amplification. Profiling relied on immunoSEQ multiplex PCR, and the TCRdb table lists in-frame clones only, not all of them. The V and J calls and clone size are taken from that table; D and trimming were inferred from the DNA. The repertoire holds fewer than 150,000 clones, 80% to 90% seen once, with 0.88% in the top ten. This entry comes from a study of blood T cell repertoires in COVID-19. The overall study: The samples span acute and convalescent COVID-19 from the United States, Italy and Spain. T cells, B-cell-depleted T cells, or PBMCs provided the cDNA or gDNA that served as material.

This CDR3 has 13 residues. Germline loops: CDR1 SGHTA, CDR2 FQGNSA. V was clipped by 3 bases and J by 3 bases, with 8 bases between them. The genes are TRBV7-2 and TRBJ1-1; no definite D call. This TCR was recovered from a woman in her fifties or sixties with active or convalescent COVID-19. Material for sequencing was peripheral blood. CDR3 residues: CASSFSQDTEAFF. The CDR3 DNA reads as TGTGCCAGCAGCTTTTCCCAGGACACTGAAGCTTTCTTT.